This T cell receptor (beta chain) stems from a study of cytomegalovirus exposure and HLA in healthy donors. This clone was seen just once. The antigen is not known. The PCR employed 60 Vbeta primers together with 13 Jbeta primers. Method: immunoSEQ multiplex PCR; TCRdb's copy keeps in-frame clones and lacks some. This table holds some 140,000 clones, 65% to 85% found once. Study-level results: The classifier reportedly diagnosed cytomegalovirus status with high sensitivity and specificity. A missense variant in DCLRE1C was later tied to TCR beta V- and J-gene trimming. The study found most TCR sequences rare, yet found some public TCRs in many donors.

Donors sampled were nominally healthy, though unrecorded immune exposures were likely. This CDR3 comprises 14 residues. V lost 2 bases and J lost 0, with 10 bases in between. Germline CDR1 is GTSNPN and CDR2 is SVGIG (reference sequence). The rearrangement links TRBV30 to TRBJ1-1; D is possibly TRBD1 (6 bases). The specimen was PBMCs. The TCR comes from a young man in good health and CMV-seronegative. CDR3 sequence (DNA): TGTGCCTGGAGTCTCACAGGGATGAACACTGAAGCTTTCTTT. Translation gives CAWSLTGMNTEAFF.